These 22 T cell receptor beta chains were sequenced from one sample in a study of CD8 T cells in ankylosing spondylitis. TCRdb reprocessed the 5' RACE reads via MiXCR and lists one record per CDR3 protein. Of roughly 230,000 distinct CDR3 sequences in the sample, over 9.5% are singletons; the top ten hold less than 3%. The sequencing input was blood, either unsorted or a sorted T cell fraction (not recorded which). These receptors originate from a male donor with ankylosing spondylitis or in good health (not recorded which).

This clonotype was recorded at least ten times. The rearrangement links TRBV30 to TRBJ2-5; D is undetermined. Germline CDR1 GTSNPN, CDR2 SVGIG (reference sequence). Trimming took off 0 bases at V and 7 bases at J, with 6 bases between the two ends. CDR3 length equals 11 residues. CDR3 residues: CAWSVLVTQYF. In DNA form, the CDR3 reads TGTGCCTGGAGTGTTTTAGTGACCCAGTACTTC.

On this clonotype: A much larger clone differs from this one at a single base, so this may be a read error. The J gene is TRBJ1-1, the V gene TRBV30; D call uncertain. V was trimmed by 1 base and J by 5 bases, leaving 17 bases between them. CDR1 is GTSNPN, CDR2 SVGIG, per germline (reference sequence). This CDR3 region has 15 residues. The CDR3 loop reads CAWSAKQTPGTEAFF. Written as DNA, the CDR3 is TGTGCCTGGAGTGCCAAACAGACCCCGGGGACTGAAGCTTTCTTT.

This clonotype was observed at least ten times. The chain joins TRBV20-1 to TRBJ1-5; D remains unclear. Germline loops: CDR1 DFQATT, CDR2 SNEGSKA (reference sequence). The CDR3 is 13 residues long. Trimming took off 5 bases at V and 2 bases at J, with 10 bases between the two ends. The CDR3 sequence: CSAQVDGNQPQHF. The CDR3 DNA sequence: TGCAGTGCTCAGGTGGATGGCAATCAGCCCCAGCATTTT.

This clonotype was counted at least ten times. The chain joins TRBV11-2 to TRBJ2-4; perhaps TRBD1 as D (10 bases). The CDR3 consists of 19 residues. Germline values: CDR1 SGHAT, CDR2 FQNNGV. Trimming stripped 4 bases from V and 7 bases from J, with 29 bases between. This CDR3 reads CASSSRASGTGDLGNIQYF. The CDR3 DNA reads TGTGCCAGCAGCTCCAGGGCTAGCGGGACAGGGGACTTGGGTAACATTCAGTACTTC.

This clonotype showed up many times. The germline gene is not matched at one end of the junction; a read error may be the cause. The chain employs TRBV5-1 and TRBJ2-7; the D is unclear. Germline CDR1 is SGHRS and CDR2 is YFSETQ. CDR3 length equals 15 residues. CDR3 in amino acids: CVSSLHVSASYEQYF. The CDR3 coding sequence is TGCGTCAGCAGCTTGCACGTCTCTGCCTCCTACGAGCAGTACTTC.

CDR3 in amino acids: CASSLPGTDNEQFF. CDR3 coding DNA: TGTGCCAGCAGTCTCCCCGGGACAGATAATGAGCAGTTCTTC. J is TRBJ2-1 and V is TRBV6-1; 7 bases fit TRBD1. The CDR3 totals 14 residues. Germline CDR1 and CDR2: MNHNS and SASEGT. Trimming took 5 bases from V and 7 from J; bases not matched to a gene: 8.

There are many counts of this clonotype. This chain joins TRBV10-3 and TRBJ1-1, with unresolved D. In germline, CDR1 is ENHRY, CDR2 SYGVKD. Trimming took off 1 base at V and 4 bases at J, with 7 bases between the two ends. The CDR3 is made up of 13 amino acids. This chain's CDR3 is CAISELGPTEAFF. In DNA form, the CDR3 reads TGTGCCATCAGTGAGTTAGGGCCCACTGAAGCTTTCTTT.

The chain joins TRBV30 to TRBJ2-7, with no clear D. V lost 5 bases and J 0 bases, leaving 14 bases between the germline ends. Germline values: CDR1 GTSNPN, CDR2 SVGIG (reference sequence). The CDR3 loop spans 14 amino acids. Here the CDR3 reads CAWGRLYGSYEQYF. The DNA for the CDR3 is TGTGCCTGGGGACGACTTTATGGCTCCTACGAGCAGTACTTC.

This clonotype showed up many times. The V gene is TRBV6-2 or TRBV6-3, the J gene TRBJ2-2; D is ambiguous. Trimming took off 6 bases at V and 2 bases at J, with 10 bases between the two ends. Germline V gene data show CDR1 as MNHEY and CDR2 as SVGEGT. The CDR3 is made up of 14 amino acids. CDR3 sequence reads: CASRPPANTGELFF. The CDR3 region has the DNA TGTGCCAGCAGACCGCCGGCAAACACCGGGGAGCTGTTTTTT.

This clonotype was seen a single time. The chain recombines TRBV5-6 with TRBJ1-3; the D is unclear. V dropped 3 bases and J dropped 0 bases, with 16 bases sitting between them. This CDR3 is 17 amino acids long. Germline CDR1 and CDR2: SGHDT and YYEEEE. CDR3: CASSSERRERSGNTIYF. The CDR3 DNA follows: TGTGCCAGCAGCTCGGAACGGCGCGAACGCTCTGGAAACACCATATATTTT.

This rearrangement joins TRBV7-6 to TRBJ2-2; maybe TRBD1 (5 bases). The CDR3 is 16 amino acids. Germline values: CDR1 SGHVS, CDR2 FNYEAQ. V lost 2 bases to trimming and J lost 5 bases, with 15 bases between them. CDR3 region: CASSLQPGKGTGELFF. Written as DNA, the CDR3 is TGTGCCAGCAGCTTACAACCAGGGAAAGGAACCGGGGAGCTGTTTTTT.

The sample holds a few counts of this clonotype. The chain has TRBV7-9 and TRBJ1-5; no definite D call. The CDR3 totals 14 residues. In germline, CDR1 is SEHNR, CDR2 FQNEAQ (reference sequence). V lost 5 bases and J lost 2, with 10 bases in between. The CDR3 loop reads CASSPAIGNQPQHF. CDR3 DNA sequence: TGTGCCAGCAGCCCCGCCATTGGCAATCAGCCCCAGCATTTT. The variable domain in full, with the rest retrieved from reference TRBV7-9 and TRBJ1-5, is DTGVSQNPRHKITKRGQNVTFRCDPISEHNRLYWYRQTLGQGPEFLTYFQNEAQLEKSRLLSDRFSAERPKGSFSTLEIQRTEQGDSAMYLCASSPAIGNQPQHFGDGTRLSIL.

This clonotype was found many times. This chain connects TRBV10-3 to TRBJ1-5; a weak D match, TRBD1 (5 bases). This CDR3 is built from 15 residues. The germline CDR1 and CDR2 sequences are ENHRY and SYGVKD. V lost 0 bases, J lost 5 bases, and 11 bases lay in between. The CDR3 coding sequence is TGTGCCATCAGTGAGTCAGGGGCTCGGGATCAGCCCCAGCATTTT. As protein: CAISESGARDQPQHF.

Ten or more counts support this clonotype. The genes are TRBV3-1 and TRBJ2-7; 9 nucleotides match TRBD1. CDR1 is LGHDT, CDR2 YNNKEL, per germline (reference sequence). The junction had 9 bases not matched to a gene; V was cut back by 0 bases and J by 3 bases. This CDR3 region has 17 residues. This CDR3 is CASSQDAGPGQGYEQYF. DNA for the CDR3: TGTGCCAGCAGCCAAGATGCCGGTCCGGGACAGGGCTACGAGCAGTACTTC.

This clonotype has a handful of counts. This rearrangement joins TRBV4-2 to TRBJ1-1, with TRBD1 as a possible D gene (6 bases). The germline CDR1 and CDR2 sequences are LGHNA and YNFKEQ. This CDR3 has 16 residues. Deletions cut 0 bases from V and 10 bases from J, with 21 bases between. The CDR3 is CASSQEEGGRGGRAFF. CDR3 nucleotides: TGTGCCAGCAGCCAAGAAGAGGGGGGTAGGGGAGGCAGAGCTTTCTTT.

This clonotype was detected a few times. The genes are TRBV7-9 and TRBJ2-1; no clear D gene. Germline CDR1 and CDR2: SEHNR and FQNEAQ (reference sequence). The V and J ends lost 2 bases and 6 bases respectively, with 5 bases between them. The CDR3 contains 12 residues. DNA of the CDR3: TGTGCCAGCAGCTTAATAGGCAATGAGCAGTTCTTC. This sequence encodes CASSLIGNEQFF.

The J gene is TRBJ1-5, the V gene TRBV12-3 or TRBV12-4; D not resolved. The CDR3 runs 14 residues. Trimming cost V 3 bases and J 9 bases, with 15 bases left between them. The CDR3 nucleotides read TGTGCCAGCAGTTTGGGGTCCCCTGAGACGCCCCAGCATTTT. Translated: CASSLGSPETPQHF.

This clonotype was seen at least ten times. This chain joins TRBV7-8 and TRBJ2-3; 7 bases agree with TRBD2. Germline V gene sequence: CDR1 SGHVS, CDR2 FQNEAQ. The junction had 6 bases not matched to a gene; V was cut back by 5 bases and J by 1 base. CDR3 length equals 15 residues. In DNA form, the CDR3 reads TGTGCCAGCAGCCGTACTAGCGTACGCACAGATACGCAGTATTTT. Translation: CASSRTSVRTDTQYF.

This clonotype was detected many times. The chain recombines TRBV5-5 with TRBJ2-1; no clear D. The CDR3 sequence is 14 residues long. Per the germline V gene, CDR1 is SGHKS and CDR2 is YYEKEE (reference sequence). V shed 1 base and J shed 8 bases, with 13 bases lying between them. The CDR3 sequence: CASSLWAVLDEQFF. The CDR3 region has the DNA TGTGCCAGCAGCTTGTGGGCTGTGCTGGATGAGCAGTTCTTC.

At least ten counts were recorded for this clonotype. This chain joins TRBV5-1 and TRBJ2-3; 9 positions match TRBD2. The germline gives CDR1 SGHRS, CDR2 YFSETQ. The CDR3 is made up of 17 amino acids. V trimming: 0 bases; J trimming: 2 bases; junction bases outside the gene matches: 7. The CDR3 coding sequence is TGCGCCAGCAGCTTGGGAGGTAGCGGGGGAAACACAGATACGCAGTATTTT. This translates into CASSLGGSGGNTDTQYF.

Ten or more counts support this clonotype. The rearrangement links TRBV7-2 to TRBJ2-1; unclear D gene. CDR1 and CDR2 (germline): SGHTA, FQGNSA. The CDR3 totals 14 residues. The V end was cut by 1 base, the J end by 6 bases, with 10 bases between. CDR3 loop: CASSLVAGPNEQFF. The CDR3 DNA reads as TGTGCCAGCAGCTTAGTCGCCGGCCCCAATGAGCAGTTCTTC.

In its sample, this clonotype was seen many times. The rearrangement uses TRBV7-9 and TRBJ2-7; a possible D gene is TRBD1 (7 bases). The CDR3 length is 16 residues. Germline V gene sequence: CDR1 SEHNR, CDR2 FQNEAQ (reference sequence). V was trimmed by 3 bases and J by 3 bases, leaving 18 bases between them. CDR3 sequence (DNA): TGTGCCAGCAGCTTGGTCGTAATGCAGGGGGGCTACGAGCAGTACTTC. Protein sequence: CASSLVVMQGGYEQYF.